This T cell receptor (beta chain) was retrieved from a study of CD8 T cells in ankylosing spondylitis (dated by TCRdb to between 2016 and 2019). Regarding the research as a whole: The study profiled T cell receptor beta repertoires in healthy donors and ankylosing spondylitis patients to find disease-linked TCR variants. The full study cohort was made up of under 30 ankylosing spondylitis patients and more than 90 healthy donors. Peripheral blood samples were taken, and synovial fluid was additionally collected from ankylosing spondylitis patients.

These reads were obtained on an Illumina HiSeq 2500. Quantitative 5'-RACE with molecular barcodes was the method used to prepare the TCR beta libraries. From the authors' description of their analysis: A new computational method, built on a probabilistic model of VDJ rearrangement, was used to identify disease-linked TCR variants. TCRdb took the public reads, trimmed them with fastp at Q25, ran MiXCR for clone calling and kept in-frame beta chains. Identical CDR3 protein sequences are pooled into one entry, listed with their most common genes and DNA. These V and J calls originate from TCRdb's pipeline instead of the authors' own analysis. The sample yields 220,000 or so distinct CDR3 sequences; roughly a tenth were counted once. The ten top clones hold about a fifth of the sample. This clonotype was counted ten times or more. Its antigen is still unknown. No base-level quality is on record; no much larger clone is a single base apart.

The CDR3, cysteine through phenylalanine, is 15 amino acids long. Solely the CDR3 DNA is kept, with 45 bases framed from the first base. The germline ends are 15 bases apart after V is trimmed by 6 bases and J by 1 base. Points the paper makes about the study in general: Some motif variants were previously reported in synovial fluid and blood of reactive arthritis patients, suggesting common disease-initiation mechanisms. Blood from ankylosing spondylitis patients appeared to be characterized by a TCR beta motif made up of under ten highly homologous amino acid variants. The disease-linked clones were reported as significantly enriched in matched synovial fluid samples from ankylosing spondylitis patients. In peripheral blood, the disease-linked clones were found at relatively low frequencies and had a CD8+ phenotype.

The sequenced sample was blood, either unsorted or a sorted T cell fraction (not recorded which). The rearranged segments are TRBV12-3 or TRBV12-4 and TRBJ2-5; the D gene cannot be resolved reliably. The source is a male donor with ankylosing spondylitis or in good health (not recorded which). The CDR3 protein sequence reads: CASSAIRTPQETQYF. The DNA sequence is as follows: TGTGCCAGCAGCGCAATCCGGACCCCCCAAGAGACCCAGTACTTC.